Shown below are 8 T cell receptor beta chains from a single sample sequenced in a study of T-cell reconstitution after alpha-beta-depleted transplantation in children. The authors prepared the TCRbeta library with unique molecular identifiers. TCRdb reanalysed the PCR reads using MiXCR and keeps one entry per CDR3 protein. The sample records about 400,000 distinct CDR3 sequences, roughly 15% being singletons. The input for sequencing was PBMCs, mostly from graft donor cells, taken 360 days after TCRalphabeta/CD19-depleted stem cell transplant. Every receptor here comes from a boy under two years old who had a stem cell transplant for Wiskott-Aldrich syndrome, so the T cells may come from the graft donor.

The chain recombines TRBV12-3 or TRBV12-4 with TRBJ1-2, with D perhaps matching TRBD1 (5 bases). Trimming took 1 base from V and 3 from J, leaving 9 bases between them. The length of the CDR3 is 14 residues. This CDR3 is CASSLGQGHYGYTF. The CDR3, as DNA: TGTGCCAGCAGTTTAGGGCAGGGTCACTATGGCTACACCTTC.

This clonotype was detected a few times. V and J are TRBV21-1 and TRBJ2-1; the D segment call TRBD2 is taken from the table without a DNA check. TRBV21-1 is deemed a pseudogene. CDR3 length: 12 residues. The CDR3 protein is CASSKAEGKQFF. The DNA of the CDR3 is TGTGCCAGCAGCAAAGCCGAGGGTAAGCAGTTCTTC.

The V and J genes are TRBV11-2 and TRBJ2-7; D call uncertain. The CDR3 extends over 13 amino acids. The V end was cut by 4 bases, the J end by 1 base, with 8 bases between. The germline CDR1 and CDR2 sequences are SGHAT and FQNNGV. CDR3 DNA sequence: TGTGCCAGCAGCTCCTTGGAGTCCTACGAGCAGTACTTC. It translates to CASSSLESYEQYF.

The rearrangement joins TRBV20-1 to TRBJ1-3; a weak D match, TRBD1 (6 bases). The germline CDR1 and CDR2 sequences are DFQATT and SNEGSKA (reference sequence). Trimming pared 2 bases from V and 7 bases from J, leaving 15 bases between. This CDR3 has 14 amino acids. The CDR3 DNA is TGCAGTGCTAGATCCGGGGGCATGGGGAACACCATATATTTT. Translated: CSARSGGMGNTIYF.

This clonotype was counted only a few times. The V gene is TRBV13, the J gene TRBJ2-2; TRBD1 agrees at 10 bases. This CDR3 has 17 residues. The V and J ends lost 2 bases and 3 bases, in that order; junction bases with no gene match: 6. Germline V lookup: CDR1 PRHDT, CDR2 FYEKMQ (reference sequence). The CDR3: CASSLLTGQGYTGELFF. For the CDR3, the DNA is TGTGCCAGCAGCTTATTAACGGGACAGGGGTACACCGGGGAGCTGTTTTTT.

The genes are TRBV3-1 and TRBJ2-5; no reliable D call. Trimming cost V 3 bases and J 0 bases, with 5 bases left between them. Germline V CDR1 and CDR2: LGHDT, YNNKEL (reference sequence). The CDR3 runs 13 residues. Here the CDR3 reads CASSHPDQETQYF. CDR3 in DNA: TGTGCCAGCAGCCACCCAGACCAAGAGACCCAGTACTTC.

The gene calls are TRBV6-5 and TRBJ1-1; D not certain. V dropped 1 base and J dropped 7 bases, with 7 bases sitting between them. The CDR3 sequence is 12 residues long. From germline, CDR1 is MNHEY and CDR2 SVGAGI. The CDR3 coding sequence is TGTGCCAGCAGTTACTATCCTGGTGAAGCTTTCTTT. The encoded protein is CASSYYPGEAFF.

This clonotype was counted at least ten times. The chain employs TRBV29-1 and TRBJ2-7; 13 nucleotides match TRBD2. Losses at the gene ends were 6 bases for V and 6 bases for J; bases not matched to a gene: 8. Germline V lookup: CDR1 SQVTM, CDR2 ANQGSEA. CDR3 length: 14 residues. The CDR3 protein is CSVLGLAGSGEQYF. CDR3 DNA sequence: TGCAGCGTCCTGGGACTAGCGGGATCCGGCGAGCAGTACTTC.